Each of the 5 T cell receptor beta chains below was sequenced from the same sample in a study of cytomegalovirus exposure and HLA in healthy donors. Profiled with immunoSEQ multiplex PCR; TCRdb holds only in-frame clones, not every one. The sample lists some 150,000 clones; 90% to 95% were seen once. Sequencing used PBMCs. All receptors derive from a young man in good health and CMV-seronegative.

The chain has TRBV6-1 and TRBJ2-5; 7 bases map to TRBD2. The CDR3 runs 14 residues. Germline CDR1 reads MNHNS; CDR2 reads SASEGT. V lost 0 bases to trimming and J lost 5 bases; unmatched junction nucleotides: 3. For the CDR3, the DNA is TGTGCCAGCAGTGAAGCGGGGGGGAAGGAGACCCAGTACTTC. Its translation: CASSEAGGKETQYF.

This chain joins TRBV5-6 and TRBJ2-5; the match to TRBD2 covers 7 bases. The CDR3 runs to 14 residues. Germline CDR1 and CDR2: SGHDT and YYEEEE. V dropped 4 bases and J dropped 2; count of bases not matched to a gene: 5. The CDR3 DNA reads as TGTGCCAGCAGCCCCCAAGCGGGACAAGAGACCCAGTACTTC. Protein product: CASSPQAGQETQYF.

The chain joins TRBV4-1 to TRBJ1-2, with TRBD1 matching over 8 bases. Germline V lookup: CDR1 MGHRA, CDR2 YSYEKL. V trimming: 0 bases; J trimming: 4 bases; junction bases outside the gene matches: 4. CDR3 length: 15 amino acids. This CDR3 reads CASSQEPDRVYGYTF. DNA for the CDR3: TGCGCCAGCAGCCAAGAACCGGACAGGGTCTATGGCTACACCTTC.

This chain connects TRBV27 to TRBJ2-5; 7 nucleotides match TRBD2. This CDR3 has 15 residues. V gave up 7 bases and J gave up 2 bases; unmatched junction bases: 10. CDR1 MNHEY and CDR2 SMNVEV come from the germline V gene (reference sequence). Here the CDR3 DNA reads TGTGCCAGCACCCCACGATGGGGGGGACAAGAGACCCAGTACTTC. Amino acid sequence: CASTPRWGGQETQYF.

The rearrangement links TRBV4-1 to TRBJ1-4; 7 bases are shared with TRBD1. V lost 2 bases to trimming and J lost 0 bases; unmatched junction nucleotides: 9. Looked up from germline, CDR1 is MGHRA and CDR2 is YSYEKL. The length of the CDR3 is 18 residues. The CDR3 loop reads CASSQSPGQRSTNEKLFF. The CDR3 DNA is TGCGCCAGCAGCCAATCCCCGGGACAGAGATCAACTAATGAAAAACTGTTTTTT.